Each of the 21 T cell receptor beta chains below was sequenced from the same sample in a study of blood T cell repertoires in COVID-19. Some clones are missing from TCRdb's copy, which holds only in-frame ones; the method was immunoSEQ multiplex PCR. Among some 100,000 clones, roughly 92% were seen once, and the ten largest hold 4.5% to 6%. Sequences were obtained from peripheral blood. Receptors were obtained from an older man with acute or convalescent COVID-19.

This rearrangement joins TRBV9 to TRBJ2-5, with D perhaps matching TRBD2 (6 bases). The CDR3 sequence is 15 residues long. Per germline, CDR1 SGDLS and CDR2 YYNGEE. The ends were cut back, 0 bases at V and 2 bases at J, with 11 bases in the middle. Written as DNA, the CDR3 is TGTGCCAGCAGCGTAGGGAGTAGCGGACAAGAGACCCAGTACTTC. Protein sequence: CASSVGSSGQETQYF.

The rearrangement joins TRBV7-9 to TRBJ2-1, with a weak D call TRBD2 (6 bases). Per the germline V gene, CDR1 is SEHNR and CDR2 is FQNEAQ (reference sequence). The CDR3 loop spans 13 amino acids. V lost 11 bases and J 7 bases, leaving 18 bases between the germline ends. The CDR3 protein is CAPQPGVRNEQFF. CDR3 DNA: TGTGCCCCCCAACCGGGGGTTAGAAATGAGCAGTTCTTC.

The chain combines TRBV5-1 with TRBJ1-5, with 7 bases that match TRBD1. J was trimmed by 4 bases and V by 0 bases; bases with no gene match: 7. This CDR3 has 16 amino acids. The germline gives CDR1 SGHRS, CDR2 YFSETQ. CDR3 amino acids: CASSLGSGTVNQPQHF. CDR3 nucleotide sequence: TGCGCCAGCAGCTTGGGGTCGGGGACAGTTAATCAGCCCCAGCATTTT. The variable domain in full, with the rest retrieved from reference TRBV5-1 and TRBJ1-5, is KAGVTQTPRYLIKTRGQQVTLSCSPISGHRSVSWYQQTPGQGLQFLFEYFSETQRNKGNFPGRFSGRQFSNSRSEMNVSTLELGDSALYLCASSLGSGTVNQPQHFGDGTRLSIL.

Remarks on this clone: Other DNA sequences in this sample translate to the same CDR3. CDR3 sequence reads: CASSSGQTYEQYF. Written as DNA, the CDR3 is TGTGCCAGCAGCTCCGGACAGACCTACGAGCAGTACTTC. The chain couples TRBV11-2 to TRBJ2-7; tentatively, D is TRBD1 (6 bases). The germline gives CDR1 SGHAT, CDR2 FQNNGV. This CDR3 has 13 residues. Trimming took off 4 bases at V and 2 bases at J, with 9 bases between the two ends.

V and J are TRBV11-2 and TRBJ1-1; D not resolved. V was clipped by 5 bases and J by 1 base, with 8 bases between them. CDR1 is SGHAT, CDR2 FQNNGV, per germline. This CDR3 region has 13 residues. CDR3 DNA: TGTGCCAGCAGCATAAACAGGAACACTGAAGCTTTCTTT. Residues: CASSINRNTEAFF. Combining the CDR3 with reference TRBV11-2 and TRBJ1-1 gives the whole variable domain EAGVAQSPRYKIIEKRQSVAFWCNPISGHATLYWYQQILGQGPKLLIQFQNNGVVDDSQLPKDRFSAERLKGVDSTLKIQPAKLEDSAVYLCASSINRNTEAFFGQGTRLTVV.

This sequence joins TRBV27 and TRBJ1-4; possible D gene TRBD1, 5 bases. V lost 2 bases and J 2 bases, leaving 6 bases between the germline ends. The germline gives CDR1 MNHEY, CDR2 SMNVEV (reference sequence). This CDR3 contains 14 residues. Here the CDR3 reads CASSLDSTNEKLFF. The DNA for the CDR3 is TGTGCCAGCAGTTTAGACAGTACTAATGAAAAACTGTTTTTT.

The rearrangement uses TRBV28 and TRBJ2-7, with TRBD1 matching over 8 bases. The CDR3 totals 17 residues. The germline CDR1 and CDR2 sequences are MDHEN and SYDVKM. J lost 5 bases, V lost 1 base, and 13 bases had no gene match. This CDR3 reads CASSLSPSGGPLDEQYF. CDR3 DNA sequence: TGTGCCAGCAGTTTATCTCCCTCAGGGGGCCCTTTGGACGAGCAGTACTTC.

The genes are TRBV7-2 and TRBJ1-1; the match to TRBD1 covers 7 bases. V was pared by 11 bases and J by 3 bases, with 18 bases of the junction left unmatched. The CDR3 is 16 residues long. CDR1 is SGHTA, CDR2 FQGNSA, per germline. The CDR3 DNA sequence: TGTGCCGACGTGGCGAAGGCAGGGGGTTTGTACACTGAAGCTTTCTTT. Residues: CADVAKAGGLYTEAFF.

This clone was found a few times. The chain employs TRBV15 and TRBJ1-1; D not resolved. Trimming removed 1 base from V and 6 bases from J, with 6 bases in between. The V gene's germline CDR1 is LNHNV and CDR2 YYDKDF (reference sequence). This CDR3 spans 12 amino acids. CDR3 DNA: TGTGCCACCAGCAGAGGTTATTCTGAAGCTTTCTTT. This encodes CATSRGYSEAFF. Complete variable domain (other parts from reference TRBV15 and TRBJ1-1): DAMVIQNPRYQVTQFGKPVTLSCSQTLNHNVMYWYQQKSSQAPKLLFHYYDKDFNNEADTPDNFQSRRPNTSFCFLDIRSPGLGDTAMYLCATSRGYSEAFFGQGTRLTVV.

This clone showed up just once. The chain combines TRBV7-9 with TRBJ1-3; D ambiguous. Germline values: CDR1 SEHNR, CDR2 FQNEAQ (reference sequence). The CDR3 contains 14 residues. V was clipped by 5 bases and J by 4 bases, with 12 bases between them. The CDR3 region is CASSLGSPGNTIYF. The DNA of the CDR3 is TGTGCCAGCAGCCTCGGGTCTCCAGGAAACACCATATATTTT.

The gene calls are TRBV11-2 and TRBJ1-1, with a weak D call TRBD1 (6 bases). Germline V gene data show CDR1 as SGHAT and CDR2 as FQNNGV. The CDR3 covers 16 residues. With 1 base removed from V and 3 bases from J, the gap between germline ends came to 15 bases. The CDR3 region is CASSLGRWGPDTEAFF. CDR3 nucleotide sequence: TGTGCCAGCAGCTTAGGGCGGTGGGGGCCCGACACTGAAGCTTTCTTT.

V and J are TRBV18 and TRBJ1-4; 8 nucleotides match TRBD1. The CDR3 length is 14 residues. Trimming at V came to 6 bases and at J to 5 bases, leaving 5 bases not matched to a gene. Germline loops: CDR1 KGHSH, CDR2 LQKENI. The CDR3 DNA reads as TGTGCCAGCTCGCGGACAGGGACAAATGAAAAACTGTTTTTT. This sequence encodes CASSRTGTNEKLFF.

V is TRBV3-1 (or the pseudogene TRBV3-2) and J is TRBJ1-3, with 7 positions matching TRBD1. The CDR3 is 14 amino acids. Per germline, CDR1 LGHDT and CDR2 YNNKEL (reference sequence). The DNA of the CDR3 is TGTGCTTCCACCAAGACAGGGCGGGGAAACACCATATATTTT. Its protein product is CASTKTGRGNTIYF.

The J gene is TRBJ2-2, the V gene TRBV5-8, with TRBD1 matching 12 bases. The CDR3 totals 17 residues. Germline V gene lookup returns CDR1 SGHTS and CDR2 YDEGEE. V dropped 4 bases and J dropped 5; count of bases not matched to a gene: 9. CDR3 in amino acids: CASSKAGTGGQTGELFF. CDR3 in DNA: TGTGCCAGCAGCAAAGCCGGGACAGGGGGCCAAACCGGGGAGCTGTTTTTT.

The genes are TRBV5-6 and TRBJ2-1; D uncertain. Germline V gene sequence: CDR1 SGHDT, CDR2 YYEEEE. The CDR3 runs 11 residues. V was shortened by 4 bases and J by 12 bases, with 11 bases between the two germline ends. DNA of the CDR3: TGTGCCAGCAGCCTGGGCTATGTGCAGTTCTTC. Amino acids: CASSLGYVQFF.

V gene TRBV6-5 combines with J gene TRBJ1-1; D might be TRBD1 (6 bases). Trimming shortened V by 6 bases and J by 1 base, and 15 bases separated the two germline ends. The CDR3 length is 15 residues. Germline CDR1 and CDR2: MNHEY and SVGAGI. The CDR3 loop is CASSLGGRWNTEAFF. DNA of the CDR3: TGTGCCAGCAGCCTAGGGGGACGGTGGAACACTGAAGCTTTCTTT.

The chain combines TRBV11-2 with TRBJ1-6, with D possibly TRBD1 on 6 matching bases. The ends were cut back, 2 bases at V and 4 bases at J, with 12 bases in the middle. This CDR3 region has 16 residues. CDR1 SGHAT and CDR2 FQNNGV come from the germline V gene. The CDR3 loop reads CASSLLGTNYNSPLHF. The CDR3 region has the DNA TGTGCCAGCAGCTTATTAGGGACAAATTATAATTCACCCCTCCACTTT.

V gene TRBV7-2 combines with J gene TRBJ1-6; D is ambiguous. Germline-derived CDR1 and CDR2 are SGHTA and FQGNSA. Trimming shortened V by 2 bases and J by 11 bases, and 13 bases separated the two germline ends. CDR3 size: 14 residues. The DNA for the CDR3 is TGTGCCAGCAGCTTAACGGGGAGGGAGGCACCCCTCCACTTT. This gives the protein CASSLTGREAPLHF.

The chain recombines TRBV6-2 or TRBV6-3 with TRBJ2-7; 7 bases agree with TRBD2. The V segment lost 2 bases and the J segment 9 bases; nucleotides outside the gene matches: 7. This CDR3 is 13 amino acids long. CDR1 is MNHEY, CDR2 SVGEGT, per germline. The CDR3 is CASSYVAPGGQYF. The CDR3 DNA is TGTGCCAGCAGTTACGTAGCGCCGGGGGGGCAGTACTTC.

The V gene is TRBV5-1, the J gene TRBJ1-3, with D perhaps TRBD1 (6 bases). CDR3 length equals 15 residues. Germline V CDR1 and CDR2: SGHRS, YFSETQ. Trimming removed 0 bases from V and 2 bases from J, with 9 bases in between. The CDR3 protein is CASSLVGHTGNTIYF. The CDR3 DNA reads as TGCGCCAGCAGCTTGGTGGGACATACTGGAAACACCATATATTTT.

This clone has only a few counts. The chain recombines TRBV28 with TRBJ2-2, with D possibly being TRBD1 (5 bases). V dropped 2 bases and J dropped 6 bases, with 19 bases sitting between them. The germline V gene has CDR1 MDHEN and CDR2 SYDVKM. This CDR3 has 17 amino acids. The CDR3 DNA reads TGTGCCAGCAGTTTAGACGGCATATGGGGCTTCTCCGGGGAGCTGTTTTTT. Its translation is CASSLDGIWGFSGELFF.